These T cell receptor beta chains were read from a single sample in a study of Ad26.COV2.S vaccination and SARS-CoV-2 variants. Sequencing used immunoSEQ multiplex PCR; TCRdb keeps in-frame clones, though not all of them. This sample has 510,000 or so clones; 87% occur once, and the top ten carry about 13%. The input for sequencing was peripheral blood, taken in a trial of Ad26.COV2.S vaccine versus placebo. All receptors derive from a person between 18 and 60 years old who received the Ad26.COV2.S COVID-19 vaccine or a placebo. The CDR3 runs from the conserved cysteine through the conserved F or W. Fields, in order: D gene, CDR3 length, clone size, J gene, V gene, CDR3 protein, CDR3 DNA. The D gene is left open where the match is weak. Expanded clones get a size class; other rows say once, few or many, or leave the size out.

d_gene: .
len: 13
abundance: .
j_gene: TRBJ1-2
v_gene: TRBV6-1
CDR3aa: CASSEAAKEGYTF
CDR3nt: TGTGCCAGCAGTGAAGCTGCGAAGGAGGGCTACACCTTC

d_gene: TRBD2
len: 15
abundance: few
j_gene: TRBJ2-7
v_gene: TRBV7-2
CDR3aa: CASSATSGTYYEQYF
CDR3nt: TGTGCCAGCAGCGCTACTAGCGGAACTTACTACGAGCAGTACTTC

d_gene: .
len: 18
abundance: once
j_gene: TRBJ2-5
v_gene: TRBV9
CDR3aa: CASSVDPGTGPAFETQYF
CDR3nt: TGTGCCAGCAGCGTAGACCCTGGCACGGGACCGGCTTTCGAGACCCAGTACTTC

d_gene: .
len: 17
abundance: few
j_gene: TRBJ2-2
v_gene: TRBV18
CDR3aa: CASSPPGTGSGTGELFF
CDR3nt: TGTGCCAGCTCACCACCGGGGACTGGATCGGGCACCGGGGAGCTGTTTTTT

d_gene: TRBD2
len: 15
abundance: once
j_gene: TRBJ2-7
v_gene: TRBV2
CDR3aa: CALRSASSGAYEQYF
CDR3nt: TGTGCCTTACGTTCGGCGTCTAGCGGGGCCTACGAGCAGTACTTC

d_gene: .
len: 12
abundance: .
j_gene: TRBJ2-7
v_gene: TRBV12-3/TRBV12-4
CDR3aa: CASKAAAYEQYF
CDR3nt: TGTGCCAGCAAAGCAGCGGCATACGAGCAGTACTTC

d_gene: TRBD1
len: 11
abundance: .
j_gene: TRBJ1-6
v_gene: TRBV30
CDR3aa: CAWVRGPSLHF
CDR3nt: TGTGCCTGGGTTAGGGGGCCTTCCCTCCACTTT

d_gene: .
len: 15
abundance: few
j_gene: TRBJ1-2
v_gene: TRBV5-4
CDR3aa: CASSSGTLTNYGYTF
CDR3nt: TGTGCCAGCAGCTCGGGGACACTAACTAACTATGGCTACACCTTC

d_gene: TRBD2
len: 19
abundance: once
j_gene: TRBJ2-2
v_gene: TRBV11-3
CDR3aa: CASSSEELTSGMNTGELFF
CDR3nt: TGTGCCAGCAGCTCCGAAGAACTAACTAGCGGGATGAACACCGGGGAGCTGTTTTTT

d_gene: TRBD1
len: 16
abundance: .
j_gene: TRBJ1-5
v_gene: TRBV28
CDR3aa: CASSPSDRGSGQPQHF
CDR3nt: TGTGCCAGCAGTCCATCGGACAGGGGGTCCGGACAGCCCCAGCATTTT

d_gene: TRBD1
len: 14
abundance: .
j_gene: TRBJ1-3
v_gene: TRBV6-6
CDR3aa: CASSPDRVGNTIYF
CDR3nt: TGTGCCAGCAGTCCGGACAGGGTTGGAAACACCATATATTTT

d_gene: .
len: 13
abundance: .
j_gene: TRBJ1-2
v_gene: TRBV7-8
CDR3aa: CASSWGLDYGYTF
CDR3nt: TGTGCCAGCAGCTGGGGACTAGACTATGGCTACACCTTC

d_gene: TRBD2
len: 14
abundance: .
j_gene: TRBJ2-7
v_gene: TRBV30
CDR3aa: CAWRLAGGPLEQYF
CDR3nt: TGTGCCTGGAGGCTAGCGGGAGGTCCTTTAGAGCAGTACTTC

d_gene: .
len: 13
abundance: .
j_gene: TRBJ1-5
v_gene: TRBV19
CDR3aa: CASSTRVYQPQHF
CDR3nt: TGTGCCAGCTCCACGAGGGTATATCAGCCCCAGCATTTT

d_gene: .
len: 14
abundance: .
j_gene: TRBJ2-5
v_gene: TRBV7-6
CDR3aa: CASSPRSRPETQYF
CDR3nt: TGTGCCAGCAGCCCCCGGTCAAGGCCAGAGACCCAGTACTTC

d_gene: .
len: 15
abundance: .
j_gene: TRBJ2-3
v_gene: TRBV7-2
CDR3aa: CASSLGGPWADTQYF
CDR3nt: TGTGCCAGCAGCTTAGGCGGCCCCTGGGCTGATACGCAGTATTTT

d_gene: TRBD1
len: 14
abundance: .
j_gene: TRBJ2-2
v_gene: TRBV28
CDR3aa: CASSIIQGAGELFF
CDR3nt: TGTGCCAGCAGTATTATACAGGGGGCCGGGGAGCTGTTTTTT

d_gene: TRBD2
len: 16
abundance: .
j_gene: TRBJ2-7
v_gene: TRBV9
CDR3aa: CASSKGTSRSEYEQYF
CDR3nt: TGTGCCAGCAGCAAAGGGACTAGCCGGTCGGAGTACGAGCAGTACTTC

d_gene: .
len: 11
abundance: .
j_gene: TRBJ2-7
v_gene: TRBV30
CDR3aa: CAWRVSYEQYF
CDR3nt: TGTGCCTGGAGAGTATCCTACGAGCAGTACTTC

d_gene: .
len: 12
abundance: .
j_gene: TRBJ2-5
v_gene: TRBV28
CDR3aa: CASSRSLETQYF
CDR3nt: TGTGCCAGCAGCCGTTCATTGGAGACCCAGTACTTC

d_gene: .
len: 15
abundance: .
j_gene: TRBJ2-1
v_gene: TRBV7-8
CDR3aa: CAGARGTLGNNEQFF
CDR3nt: TGTGCCGGCGCACGGGGCACCTTAGGAAACAATGAGCAGTTCTTC

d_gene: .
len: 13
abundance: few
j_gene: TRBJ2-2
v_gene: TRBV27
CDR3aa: CASSYRDGGELFF
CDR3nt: TGTGCCAGCAGTTACAGGGACGGCGGGGAGCTGTTTTTT

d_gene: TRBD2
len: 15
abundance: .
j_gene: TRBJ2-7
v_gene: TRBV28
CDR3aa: CASSSLGLAEYEQYF
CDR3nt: TGTGCCAGCAGTTCCCTGGGACTAGCGGAATACGAGCAGTACTTC

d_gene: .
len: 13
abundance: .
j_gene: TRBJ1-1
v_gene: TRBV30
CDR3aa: CAWSPGGITEAFF
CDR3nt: TGTGCCTGGAGTCCCGGGGGGATCACTGAAGCTTTCTTT

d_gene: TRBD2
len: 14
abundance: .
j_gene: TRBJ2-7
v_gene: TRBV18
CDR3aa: CASSPGLDPYEQYF
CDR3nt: TGTGCCAGCTCACCCGGACTAGACCCCTACGAGCAGTACTTC

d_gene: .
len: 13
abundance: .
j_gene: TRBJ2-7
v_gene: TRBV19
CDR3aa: CASSITGQDEQYF
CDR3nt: TGTGCCAGTAGTATAACAGGTCAAGACGAGCAGTACTTC

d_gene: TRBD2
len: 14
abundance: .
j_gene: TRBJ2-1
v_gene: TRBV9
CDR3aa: CASSAGTSGRARFF
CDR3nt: TGTGCCAGCAGCGCCGGGACTAGCGGGAGGGCCAGGTTCTTC

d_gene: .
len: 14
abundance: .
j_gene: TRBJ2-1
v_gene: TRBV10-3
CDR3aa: CAISEGGAYNEQFF
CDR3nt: TGTGCCATCAGTGAAGGGGGAGCCTACAATGAGCAGTTCTTC

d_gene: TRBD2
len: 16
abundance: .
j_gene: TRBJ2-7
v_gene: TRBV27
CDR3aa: CASSSSFGTSDYEQYF
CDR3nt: TGTGCCAGCAGTTCCTCCTTCGGGACTAGCGACTACGAGCAGTACTTC

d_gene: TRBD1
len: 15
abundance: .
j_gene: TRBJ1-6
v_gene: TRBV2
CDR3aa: CASRGTGQGTSPLHF
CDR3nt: TGTGCCAGCAGGGGGACGGGACAGGGCACTTCACCCCTCCACTTT

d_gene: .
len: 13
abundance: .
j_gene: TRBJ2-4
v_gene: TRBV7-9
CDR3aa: CASSPEVLNIQYF
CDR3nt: TGTGCCAGCAGCCCAGAGGTCTTAAACATTCAGTACTTC

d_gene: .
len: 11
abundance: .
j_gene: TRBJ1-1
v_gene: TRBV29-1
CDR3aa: CSVGQAIEAFF
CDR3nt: TGCAGCGTTGGGCAGGCTATTGAAGCTTTCTTT

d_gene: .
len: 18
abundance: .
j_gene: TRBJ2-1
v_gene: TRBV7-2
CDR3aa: CASSLALTGRSSYNEQFF
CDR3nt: TGTGCCAGCAGCTTAGCGCTCACAGGTAGGAGCTCCTACAATGAGCAGTTCTTC

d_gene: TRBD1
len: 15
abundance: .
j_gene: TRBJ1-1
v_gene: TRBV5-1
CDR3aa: CASSQKGQGLRAAFF
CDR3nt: TGCGCCAGCAGCCAGAAGGGACAGGGGCTTCGTGCAGCTTTCTTT

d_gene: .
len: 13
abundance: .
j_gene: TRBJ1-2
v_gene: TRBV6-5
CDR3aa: CASSYVRDGGYTF
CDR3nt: TGTGCCAGCAGTTACGTCCGGGACGGTGGCTACACCTTC

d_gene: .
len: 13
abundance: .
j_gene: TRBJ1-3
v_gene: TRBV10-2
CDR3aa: CASSQGPGNTIYF
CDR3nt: TGCGCCAGCAGCCAGGGGCCTGGAAACACCATATATTTT

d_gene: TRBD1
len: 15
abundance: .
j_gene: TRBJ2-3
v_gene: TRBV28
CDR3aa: CASSPRTGGPDTQYF
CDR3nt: TGTGCCAGCAGCCCCCGGACAGGGGGCCCAGATACGCAGTATTTT

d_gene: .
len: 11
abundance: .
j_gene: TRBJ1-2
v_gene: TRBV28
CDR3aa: CASSQYYGYTF
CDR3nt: TGTGCCAGCAGCCAGTACTATGGCTACACCTTC

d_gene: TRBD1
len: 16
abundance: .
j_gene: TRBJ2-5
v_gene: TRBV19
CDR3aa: CASSRGQGTKQETQYF
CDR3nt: TGTGCCAGTAGCAGGGGACAGGGAACAAAACAAGAGACCCAGTACTTC

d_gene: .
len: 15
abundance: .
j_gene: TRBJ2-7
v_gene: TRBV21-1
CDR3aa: CASSKWAGEAYEQYF
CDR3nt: TGTGCCAGCAGCAAATGGGCGGGGGAGGCCTACGAGCAGTACTTC

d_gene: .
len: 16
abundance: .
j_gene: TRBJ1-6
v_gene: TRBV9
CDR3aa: CASSLGAGTTNSPLHF
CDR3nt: TGTGCCAGCAGCTTAGGGGCCGGGACAACTAATTCACCCCTCCACTTT

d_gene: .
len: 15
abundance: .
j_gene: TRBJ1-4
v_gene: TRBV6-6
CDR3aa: CASNRGGAINEKLFF
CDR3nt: TGTGCCAGCAACCGAGGGGGGGCAATTAATGAAAAACTGTTTTTT

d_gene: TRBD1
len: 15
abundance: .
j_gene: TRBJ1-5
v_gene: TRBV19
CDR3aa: CASSIDRGQDQPQHF
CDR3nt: TGTGCCAGTAGTATCGACAGGGGGCAGGATCAGCCCCAGCATTTT

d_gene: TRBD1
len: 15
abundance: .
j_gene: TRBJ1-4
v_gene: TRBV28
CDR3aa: CASSPRTGFNEKLFF
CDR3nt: TGTGCCAGCAGTCCCCGGACAGGGTTTAATGAAAAACTGTTTTTT

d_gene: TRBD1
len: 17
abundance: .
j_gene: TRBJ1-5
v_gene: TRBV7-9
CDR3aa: CASSLALQGASNQPQHF
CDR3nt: TGTGCCAGCAGCTTAGCCCTACAGGGGGCTAGCAATCAGCCCCAGCATTTT

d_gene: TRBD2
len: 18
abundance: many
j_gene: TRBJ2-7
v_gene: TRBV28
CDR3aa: CASSLEFGTSGNRYEQYF
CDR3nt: TGTGCCAGCAGTTTAGAGTTTGGGACTAGCGGGAATCGGTACGAGCAGTACTTC

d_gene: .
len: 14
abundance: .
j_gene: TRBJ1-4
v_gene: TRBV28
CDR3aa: CASSLSGVSEKLFF
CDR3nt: TGTGCCAGCAGTTTGTCAGGGGTATCAGAAAAACTGTTTTTT

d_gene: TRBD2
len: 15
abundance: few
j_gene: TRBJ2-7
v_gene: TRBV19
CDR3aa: CASSNGGRWVHEQYF
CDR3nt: TGTGCCAGTAGTAACGGCGGGAGGTGGGTCCACGAGCAGTACTTC

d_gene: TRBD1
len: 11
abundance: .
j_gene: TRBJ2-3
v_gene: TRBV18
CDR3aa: CASSADRGPNF
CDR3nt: TGTGCCAGCTCAGCCGACAGGGGGCCCAATTTT

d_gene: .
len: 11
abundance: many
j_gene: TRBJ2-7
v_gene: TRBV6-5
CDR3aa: CASSYGGEQYF
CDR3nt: TGTGCCAGCAGTTATGGGGGAGAGCAGTACTTC